This paragraph reports one T cell receptor beta chain. This sample is drawn from a study of blood T cell repertoires in COVID-19. In germline, CDR1 is SGHDN, CDR2 FVKESK. The CDR3 covers 16 residues. Trimming removed 2 bases from V and 8 bases from J; junction bases left unmatched: 8. Sequenced by immunoSEQ multiplex PCR; TCRdb stores in-frame clones only, minus some. The sample contains about 77,000 clones, roughly four fifths of which appear only once. The chain couples TRBV14 to TRBJ1-4, with 10 bases aligning to TRBD1. What was sequenced was peripheral blood. The TCR sequence derives from a man between 65 and 85 years old with active or convalescent COVID-19. The CDR3 sequence: CASSQPGTGATEKLFF. The CDR3 DNA sequence: TGTGCCAGCAGCCAACCCGGGACAGGGGCGACGGAAAAACTGTTTTTT.